This T cell receptor (beta chain) was recovered during a study of blood T cell repertoires in COVID-19. Participants had their cohort set by participant-reported clinical history. Methods used by the authors: Amplification of reference gene primers was used by the study to estimate nucleated cell counts. Here immunoSEQ multiplex PCR was the method, and the copy in TCRdb shows in-frame clones only, minus some. V, J and clone size are taken as reported in that table, and D and trimming were inferred from the DNA itself. In the table there are 200,000 to 300,000 clones, about 91% of which are singletons. Germline values: CDR1 LNHDA, CDR2 SQIVND (reference sequence). The CDR3 is 15 amino acids. Trimming left V 1 base short and J 4 bases short, with 11 bases between.

The chain has TRBV19 and TRBJ1-5, with TRBD1 as a possible D gene (6 bases). The sample consisted of PBMCs or T cells enriched from blood (not recorded which). The receptor was isolated from a woman between 40 and 55 years old with acute COVID-19. CDR3 sequence reads: CASSIVEGGNQPQHF. CDR3 sequence (DNA): TGTGCCAGTAGTATAGTTGAGGGGGGGAATCAGCCCCAGCATTTT.